This T cell receptor beta chain stems from a study of siplizumab effects on memory and regulatory T cells. Germline loops: CDR1 SGHAT, CDR2 FQNNGV. V was pared by 5 bases and J by 2 bases, with 17 bases between. There are 16 residues in the CDR3. As for this clone: Its antigen is currently unknown.

Study outcomes and limitations: Siplizumab gave mappable alloreactive CD4+ clones an average Treg-derived fraction of approximately 64%, against around 25% in controls.

The assay was immunoSEQ multiplex PCR, and TCRdb's table has in-frame clones only and misses some. The sample shows 120,000 or so clones, over 85% of them seen only once. The clonotype was recovered from a human donor in good health. The sequenced sample consisted of CD4+ T cells sorted from blood. The chain recombines TRBV11-2 with TRBJ2-3, with TRBD1 as a possible D gene (5 bases). CDR3 protein: CASSPPRARYTDTQYF. In nucleotides, the CDR3 is TGTGCCAGCAGCCCACCCAGGGCACGATACACAGATACGCAGTATTTT. Variable domain in full (rest from reference TRBV11-2 and TRBJ2-3): EAGVAQSPRYKIIEKRQSVAFWCNPISGHATLYWYQQILGQGPKLLIQFQNNGVVDDSQLPKDRFSAERLKGVDSTLKIQPAKLEDSAVYLCASSPPRARYTDTQYFGPGTRLTVL.